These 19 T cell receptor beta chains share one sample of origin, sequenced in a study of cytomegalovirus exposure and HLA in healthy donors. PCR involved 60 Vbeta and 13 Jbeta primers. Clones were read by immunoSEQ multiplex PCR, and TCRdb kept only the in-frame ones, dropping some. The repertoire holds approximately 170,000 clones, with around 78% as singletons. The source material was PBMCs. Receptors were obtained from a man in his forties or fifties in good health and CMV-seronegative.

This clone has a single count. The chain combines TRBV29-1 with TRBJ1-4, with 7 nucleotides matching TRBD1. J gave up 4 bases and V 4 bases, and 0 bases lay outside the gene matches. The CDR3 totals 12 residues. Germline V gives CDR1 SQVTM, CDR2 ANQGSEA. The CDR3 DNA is TGCAGCGTTGGACAGGGTAATGAAAAACTGTTTTTT. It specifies CSVGQGNEKLFF.

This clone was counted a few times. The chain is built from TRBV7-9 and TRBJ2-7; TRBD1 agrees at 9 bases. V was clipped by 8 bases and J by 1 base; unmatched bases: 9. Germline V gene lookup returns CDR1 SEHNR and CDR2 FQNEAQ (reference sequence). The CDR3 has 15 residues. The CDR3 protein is CASGDRDGISYEQYF. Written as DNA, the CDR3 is TGTGCCAGCGGGGACAGGGACGGTATTTCCTACGAGCAGTACTTC.

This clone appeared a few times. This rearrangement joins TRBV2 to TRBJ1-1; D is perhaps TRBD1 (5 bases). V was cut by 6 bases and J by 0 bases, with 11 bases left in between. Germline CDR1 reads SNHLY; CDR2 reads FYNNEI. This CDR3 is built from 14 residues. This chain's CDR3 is CASRATAMNTEAFF. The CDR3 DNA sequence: TGTGCCAGCAGAGCGACAGCTATGAACACTGAAGCTTTCTTT. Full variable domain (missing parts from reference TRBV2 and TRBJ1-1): EPEVTQTPSHQVTQMGQEVILRCVPISNHLYFYWYRQILGQKVEFLVSFYNNEISEKSEIFDDQFSVERPDGSNFTLKIRSTKLEDSAMYFCASRATAMNTEAFFGQGTRLTVV.

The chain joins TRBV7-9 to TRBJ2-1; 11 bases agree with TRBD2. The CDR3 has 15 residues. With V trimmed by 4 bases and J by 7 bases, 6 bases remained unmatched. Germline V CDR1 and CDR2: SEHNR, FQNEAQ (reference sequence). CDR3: CASSSTSGERNEQFF. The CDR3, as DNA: TGTGCCAGCAGCTCGACTAGCGGGGAGAGGAATGAGCAGTTCTTC. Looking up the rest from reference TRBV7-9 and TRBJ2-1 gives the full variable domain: DTGVSQNPRHKITKRGQNVTFRCDPISEHNRLYWYRQTLGQGPEFLTYFQNEAQLEKSRLLSDRFSAERPKGSFSTLEIQRTEQGDSAMYLCASSSTSGERNEQFFGPGTRLTVL.

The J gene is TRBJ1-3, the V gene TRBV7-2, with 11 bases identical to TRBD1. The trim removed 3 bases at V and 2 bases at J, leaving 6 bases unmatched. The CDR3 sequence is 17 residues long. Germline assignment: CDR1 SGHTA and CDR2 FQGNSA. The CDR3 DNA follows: TGTGCCAGCAGCTTGGGGGGACAGGGGGTCGCTGGAAACACCATATATTTT. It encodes CASSLGGQGVAGNTIYF. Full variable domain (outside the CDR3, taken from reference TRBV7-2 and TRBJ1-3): GAGVSQSPSNKVTEKGKDVELRCDPISGHTALYWYRQSLGQGLEFLIYFQGNSAPDKSGLPSDRFSAERTGGSVSTLTIQRTQQEDSAVYLCASSLGGQGVAGNTIYFGEGSWLTVV.

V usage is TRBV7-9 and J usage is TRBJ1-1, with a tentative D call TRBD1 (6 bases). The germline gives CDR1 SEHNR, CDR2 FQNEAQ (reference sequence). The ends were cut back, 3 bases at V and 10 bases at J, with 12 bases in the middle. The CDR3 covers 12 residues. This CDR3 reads CASSFRQDGAFF. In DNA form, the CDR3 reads TGTGCCAGCAGCTTTCGACAGGACGGAGCTTTCTTT. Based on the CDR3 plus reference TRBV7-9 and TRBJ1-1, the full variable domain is DTGVSQNPRHKITKRGQNVTFRCDPISEHNRLYWYRQTLGQGPEFLTYFQNEAQLEKSRLLSDRFSAERPKGSFSTLEIQRTEQGDSAMYLCASSFRQDGAFFGQGTRLTVV.

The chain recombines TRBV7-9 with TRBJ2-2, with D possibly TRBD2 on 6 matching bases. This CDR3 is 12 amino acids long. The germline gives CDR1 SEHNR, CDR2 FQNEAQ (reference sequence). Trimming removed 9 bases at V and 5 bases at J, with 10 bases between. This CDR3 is CARPRETGELFF. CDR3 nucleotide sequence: TGTGCCAGACCTCGGGAGACCGGGGAGCTGTTTTTT.

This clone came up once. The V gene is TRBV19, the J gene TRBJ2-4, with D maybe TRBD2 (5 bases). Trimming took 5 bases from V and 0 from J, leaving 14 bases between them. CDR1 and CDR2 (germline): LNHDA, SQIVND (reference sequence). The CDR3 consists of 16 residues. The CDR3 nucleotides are TGTGCCAGTAGTGGAGGAACTTACGTAGCCAAAAACATTCAGTACTTC. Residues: CASSGGTYVAKNIQYF.

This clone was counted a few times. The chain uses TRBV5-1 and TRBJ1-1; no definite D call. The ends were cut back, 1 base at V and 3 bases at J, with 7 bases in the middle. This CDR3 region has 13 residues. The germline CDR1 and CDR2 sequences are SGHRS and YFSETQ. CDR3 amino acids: CASSLTADTEAFF. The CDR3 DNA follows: TGCGCCAGCAGCTTGACAGCGGACACTGAAGCTTTCTTT.

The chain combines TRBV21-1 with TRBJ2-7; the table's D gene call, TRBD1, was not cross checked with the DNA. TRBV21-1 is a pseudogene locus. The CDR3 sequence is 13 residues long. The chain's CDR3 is CASSKVGQYEQYV. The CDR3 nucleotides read TGTGCCAGCAGCAAGGTGGGGCAGTACGAGCAGTACGTC.

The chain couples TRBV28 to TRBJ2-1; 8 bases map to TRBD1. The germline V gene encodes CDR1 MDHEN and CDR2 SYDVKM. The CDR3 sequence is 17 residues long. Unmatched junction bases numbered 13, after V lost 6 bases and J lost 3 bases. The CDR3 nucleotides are TGTGCCAGCAGGCTCCTAATCGGGACAGGTGACTACAATGAGCAGTTCTTC. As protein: CASRLLIGTGDYNEQFF.

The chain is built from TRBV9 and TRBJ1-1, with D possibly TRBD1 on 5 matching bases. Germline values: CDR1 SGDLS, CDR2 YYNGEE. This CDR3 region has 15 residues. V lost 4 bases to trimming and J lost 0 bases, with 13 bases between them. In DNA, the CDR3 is TGTGCCAGCAGCTCTTACGACAGCCTGAACACTGAAGCTTTCTTT. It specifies CASSSYDSLNTEAFF.

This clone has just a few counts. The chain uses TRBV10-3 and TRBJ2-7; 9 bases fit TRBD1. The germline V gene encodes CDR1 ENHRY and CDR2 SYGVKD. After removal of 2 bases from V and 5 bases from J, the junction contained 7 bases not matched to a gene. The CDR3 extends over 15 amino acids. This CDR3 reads CAISEPWTGVNEQYF. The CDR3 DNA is TGTGCCATCAGTGAGCCATGGACAGGGGTTAACGAGCAGTACTTC.

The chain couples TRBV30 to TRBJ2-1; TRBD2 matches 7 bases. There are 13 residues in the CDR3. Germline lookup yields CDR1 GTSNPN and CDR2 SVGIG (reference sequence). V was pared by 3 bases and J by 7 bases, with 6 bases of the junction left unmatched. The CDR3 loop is CAWSGLGQNEQFF. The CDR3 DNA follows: TGTGCCTGGAGCGGACTAGGTCAGAATGAGCAGTTCTTC.

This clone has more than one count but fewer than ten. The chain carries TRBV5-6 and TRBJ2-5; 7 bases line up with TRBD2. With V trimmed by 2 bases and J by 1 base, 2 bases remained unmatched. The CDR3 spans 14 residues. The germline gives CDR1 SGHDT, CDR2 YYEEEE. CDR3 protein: CASSLGGSQETQYF. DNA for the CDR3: TGTGCCAGCAGCTTAGGCGGGAGCCAAGAGACCCAGTACTTC.

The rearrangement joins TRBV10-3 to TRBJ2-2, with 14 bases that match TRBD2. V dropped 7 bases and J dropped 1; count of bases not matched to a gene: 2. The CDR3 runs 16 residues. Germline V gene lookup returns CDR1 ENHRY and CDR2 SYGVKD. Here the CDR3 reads CAITGTSGRNTGELFF. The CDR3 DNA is TGTGCCATCACTGGGACTAGCGGGAGGAACACCGGGGAGCTGTTTTTT.

The CDR3 spells CASNNRAANTEAFF. CDR3 nucleotide sequence: TGTGCCAGCAACAACAGGGCGGCGAACACTGAAGCTTTCTTT. The V and J genes are TRBV5-4 and TRBJ1-1; D is perhaps TRBD1 (6 bases). The V and J ends lost 6 bases and 1 base respectively, with 13 bases between them. This CDR3 has 14 amino acids. Germline lookup yields CDR1 SGHNT and CDR2 YYREEE (reference sequence).

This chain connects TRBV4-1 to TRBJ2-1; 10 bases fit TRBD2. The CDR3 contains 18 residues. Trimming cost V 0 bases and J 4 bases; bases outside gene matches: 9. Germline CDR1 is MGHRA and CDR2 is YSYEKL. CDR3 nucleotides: TGCGCCAGCAGCCAAGATGGCTTAGATAGCGGGAGGTACAATGAGCAGTTCTTC. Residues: CASSQDGLDSGRYNEQFF.

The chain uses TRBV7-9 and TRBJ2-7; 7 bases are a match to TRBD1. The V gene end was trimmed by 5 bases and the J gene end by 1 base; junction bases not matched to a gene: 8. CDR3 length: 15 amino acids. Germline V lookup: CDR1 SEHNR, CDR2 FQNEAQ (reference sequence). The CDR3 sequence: CASSPIQGRSYEQYV. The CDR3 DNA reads TGTGCCAGCAGCCCGATACAGGGGCGGTCCTACGAGCAGTACGTC.